These 9 T cell receptor beta chains share one sample of origin, sequenced in a study of blood T cell repertoires in COVID-19. Assay: immunoSEQ multiplex PCR; the TCRdb copy retains only in-frame clones and omits some. This table has around 130,000 clones, approximately 80% appearing once. The sequencing sample was made of peripheral blood. The receptors derive from a woman aged 60-75 years with acute or convalescent COVID-19.

This clone was observed a single time. CDR3 sequence reads: CASSQDPQGGGGLNTEAFF. Here the CDR3 DNA reads TGTGCCAGCAGCCAAGATCCGCAAGGGGGAGGGGGATTGAACACTGAAGCTTTCTTT. The genes are TRBV3-1 (or the pseudogene TRBV3-2) and TRBJ1-1; tentatively, D is TRBD1 (6 bases). V lost 0 bases and J 0 bases, leaving 20 bases between the germline ends. Germline V lookup: CDR1 LGHDT, CDR2 YNNKEL (reference sequence). The CDR3 runs to 19 residues.

The chain links TRBV12-3 or TRBV12-4 to TRBJ1-1, with D maybe TRBD1 (5 bases). The CDR3 is made up of 13 amino acids. V lost 8 bases and J lost 9, with 19 bases in between. CDR3 DNA: TGTGCCAGCCGAAAGGGGAGGCTAAACCAAGCTTTCTTT. Its translation is CASRKGRLNQAFF.

The CDR3 region has the DNA TGTGCCACCAGTGATTCCTCCGGGACAACTGGAAACACCATATATTTT. Its protein is CATSDSSGTTGNTIYF. J is TRBJ1-3 and V is TRBV24-1; possible D gene TRBD1, 6 bases. The V end lost 2 bases, the J end lost 2 bases, and 12 bases lay between the germline ends. Germline V gives CDR1 KGHDR, CDR2 SFDVKD. The CDR3 sequence is 16 residues long.

This clone was recorded only once. V usage is TRBV10-2 and J usage is TRBJ1-2; 7 positions agree with TRBD1. The ends lost 9 bases at V and 6 bases at J; junction bases unmatched: 4. Germline V CDR1 and CDR2: WSHSY, SAAADI. The CDR3 runs to 11 residues. The CDR3 sequence is CASGTADGYTF. In nucleotides, the CDR3 is TGCGCCAGTGGGACAGCCGATGGCTACACCTTC.

The rearrangement links TRBV7-9 to TRBJ1-2; D ambiguous. The CDR3 loop spans 17 amino acids. Germline CDR1 reads SEHNR; CDR2 reads FQNEAQ (reference sequence). V was pared by 5 bases and J by 0 bases, with 19 bases between. In DNA form, the CDR3 reads TGTGCCAGCAGCCCAGTATGGCGGACTGGGGCTAACTATGGCTACACCTTC. It yields the protein CASSPVWRTGANYGYTF.

This clone has just a few counts. The rearrangement links TRBV7-8 to TRBJ1-4, with 9 bases aligning to TRBD1. Germline CDR1 and CDR2: SGHVS and FQNEAQ. Germline trimming cut 3 bases from V and 10 bases from J; bases unmatched to any gene: 12. The CDR3 spans 16 residues. The CDR3 DNA reads TGTGCCAGCAGCTTGTCCAAGGACAGGGGTATGGGAAAACTGTTTTTT. This codes for CASSLSKDRGMGKLFF.

V usage is TRBV6-2 or TRBV6-3 and J usage is TRBJ1-5; weak D call: TRBD1 (5 bases). The germline V gene encodes CDR1 MNHEY and CDR2 SVGEGT. V was pared by 0 bases and J by 3 bases, with 12 bases between. The CDR3 loop spans 16 amino acids. The CDR3 reads CASSYSKTVLNQPQHF. The CDR3, as DNA: TGTGCCAGCAGTTACTCGAAGACAGTCCTCAATCAGCCCCAGCATTTT.

This clone was counted only a few times. The J gene is TRBJ1-2, the V gene TRBV20-1; D call uncertain. Trimming took 2 bases from V and 6 from J, leaving 7 bases between them. CDR1 is DFQATT and CDR2 is SNEGSKA in the germline V gene (reference sequence). This CDR3 is 11 amino acids long. The CDR3 DNA sequence: TGCAGTGCTAGACTACTTAATGGCTACACCTTC. It specifies CSARLLNGYTF.

The chain carries TRBV6-4 and TRBJ2-5, with 11 bases identical to TRBD2. Germline V gives CDR1 MRHNA, CDR2 SNTAGT. V trimming: 3 bases; J trimming: 5 bases; junction bases outside the gene matches: 5. This CDR3 is 15 amino acids long. CDR3: CASSETSGGEETQYF. The DNA for the CDR3 is TGTGCCAGCAGTGAAACTAGCGGGGGCGAGGAGACCCAGTACTTC.